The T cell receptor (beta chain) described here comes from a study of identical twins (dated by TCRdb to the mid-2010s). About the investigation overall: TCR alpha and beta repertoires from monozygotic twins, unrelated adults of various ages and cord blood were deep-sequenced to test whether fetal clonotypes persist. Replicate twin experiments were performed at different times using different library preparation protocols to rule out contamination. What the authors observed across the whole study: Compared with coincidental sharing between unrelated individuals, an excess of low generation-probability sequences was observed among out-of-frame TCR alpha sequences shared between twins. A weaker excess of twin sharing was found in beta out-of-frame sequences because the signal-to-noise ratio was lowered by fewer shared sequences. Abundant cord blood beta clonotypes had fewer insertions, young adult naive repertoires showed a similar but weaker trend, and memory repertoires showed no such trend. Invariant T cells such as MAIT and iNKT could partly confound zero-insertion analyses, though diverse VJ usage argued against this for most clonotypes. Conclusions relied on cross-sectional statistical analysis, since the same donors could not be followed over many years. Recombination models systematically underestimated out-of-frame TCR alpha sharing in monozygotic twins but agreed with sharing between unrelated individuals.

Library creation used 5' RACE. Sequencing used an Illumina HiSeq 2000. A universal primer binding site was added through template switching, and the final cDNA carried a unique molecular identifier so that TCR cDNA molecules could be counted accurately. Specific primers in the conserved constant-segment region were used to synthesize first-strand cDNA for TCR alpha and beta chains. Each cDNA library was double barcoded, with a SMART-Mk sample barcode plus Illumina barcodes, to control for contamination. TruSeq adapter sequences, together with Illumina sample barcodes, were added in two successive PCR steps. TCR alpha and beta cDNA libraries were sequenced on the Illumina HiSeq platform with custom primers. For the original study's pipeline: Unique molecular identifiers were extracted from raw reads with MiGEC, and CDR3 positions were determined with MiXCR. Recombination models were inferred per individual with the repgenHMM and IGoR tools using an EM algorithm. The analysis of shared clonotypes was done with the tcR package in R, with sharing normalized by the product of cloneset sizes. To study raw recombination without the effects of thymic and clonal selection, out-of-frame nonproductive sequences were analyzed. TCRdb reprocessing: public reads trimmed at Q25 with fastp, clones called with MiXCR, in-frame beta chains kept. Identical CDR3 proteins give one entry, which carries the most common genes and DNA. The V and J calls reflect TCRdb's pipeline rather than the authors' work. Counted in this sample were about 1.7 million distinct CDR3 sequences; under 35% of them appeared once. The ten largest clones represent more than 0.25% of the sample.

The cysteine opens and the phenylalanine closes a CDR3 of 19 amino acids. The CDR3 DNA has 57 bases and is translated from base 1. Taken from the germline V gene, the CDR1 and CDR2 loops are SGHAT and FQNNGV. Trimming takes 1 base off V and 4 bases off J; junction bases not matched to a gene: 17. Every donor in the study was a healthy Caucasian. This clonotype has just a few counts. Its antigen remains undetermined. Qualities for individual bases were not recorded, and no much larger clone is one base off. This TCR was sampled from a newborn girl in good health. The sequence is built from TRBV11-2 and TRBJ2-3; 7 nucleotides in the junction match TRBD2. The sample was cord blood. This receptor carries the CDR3 CASSLGLWGAGSIADTQYF. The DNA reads TGTGCCAGCAGCTTAGGTCTATGGGGAGCGGGAAGTATAGCAGATACGCAGTATTTT.